This entry describes one T cell receptor beta chain. The antigen it binds to is not known. Base qualities were left out, and no much larger clone turns up one base away. The immunoSEQ Assay, a bias-controlled multiplex PCR, was used to amplify TCRbeta CDR3 regions from genomic DNA. The original methods were these. The number of nucleated cells in each sample was estimated from the amplification of reference gene primers within the assay. To quantify the absolute abundance of each unique TCRbeta CDR3 rearrangement, sequence reads were collapsed and filtered. For each sample, productive Simpson clonality was calculated by taking the square root of Simpson's diversity index across productive rearrangements. Not all clones reach the TCRdb copy of this immuneACCESS table, which keeps in-frame sequences only. Checked studies attribute under half of the gap to unresolved V genes and leave the rest unexplained. The V and J calls and clone size were taken over from that table, and D and trimming were inferred from the DNA. For this sample there are about 310,000 clones; around 86% appear just once. The ten largest clones represent 1% of the sample.

The germline V gene encodes CDR1 SGHTA and CDR2 FQGNSA. The trim is 3 bases for V and 1 base for J, with a gap of 6 bases between the germline ends. CDR3 length: 13 amino acids, cysteine to phenylalanine. Only the CDR3 DNA stays, 39 bases, in frame from base 1. The data belong to a study of blood T cell repertoires in COVID-19 (TCRdb year 2020). Concerning the study at large: Samples covering the acute and convalescent phases of COVID-19 were provided by collaborators in the United States, Italy and Spain. The repertoires were released in a freely available public database meant as a resource for research on the immune response to SARS-CoV-2. Samples came from the ongoing ImmuneRACE study (first 160 participants) plus 1,254 subjects from 6 global collaborators. HLA class I and class II types, where available, came from metadata supplied by the sample provider rather than from assay-based typing. The material from the prospective study consisted of cDNA or gDNA derived from T cells, B-cell-depleted T cells, or PBMCs. The dataset comprised deeply sampled blood TCRbeta repertoires from subjects exposed to, actively infected with, or recovered from COVID-19. The sample metadata nearly always contained a de-identified subject ID, COVID-19 status, age in years and sex. Paper-wide results and their limitations: Clinical and demographic metadata were provided uncurated, with the amount varying by source and participant.

The collaborating institutions used their own protocols to collect whole blood in K2EDTA tubes. For TCRbeta analysis, collaborators shipped samples in one of three forms: frozen whole blood, isolated PBMCs, or DNA extracted from either of those sample types. This TCR derives from a man aged 45-65 years with active or convalescent COVID-19. This chain joins TRBV7-2 to TRBJ2-5; confidence is insufficient to name the D gene. Sequenced sample: peripheral blood. The DNA is TGTGCCAGCAGCTTTTACAGCCAAGAGACCCAGTACTTC. Its coded protein is CASSFYSQETQYF. Extended through the reference TRBV7-2 and TRBJ2-5 proteins, this CDR3 yields the full variable domain: GAGVSQSPSNKVTEKGKDVELRCDPISGHTALYWYRQSLGQGLEFLIYFQGNSAPDKSGLPSDRFSAERTGGSVSTLTIQRTQQEDSAVYLCASSFYSQETQYFGPGTRLLVL.